This TCR beta chain was sequenced in a study of control samples from healthy donors and cancer patients. The germline V and J ends were trimmed by 2 bases and 1 base, with 5 bases remaining between them. Germline CDR1 is SGHTA and CDR2 is FQGTGA. CDR3 length: 13 amino acids. Repertoires were generated with immunoSEQ multiplex PCR, while TCRdb's copy carries only in-frame clones and drops some. The sample contains tens of thousands of clones, about 88% of which appear only once. The clonotype comes from a woman aged 50 to 60 with colorectal cancer. The chain uses TRBV7-3 and TRBJ1-1; D not resolved. The sample taken for sequencing was PBMCs. The CDR3 sequence is CASSLERNTEAFF. The CDR3 coding sequence is TGTGCCAGCAGCTTAGAGCGGAACACTGAAGCTTTCTTT. The complete variable domain, with remaining parts taken from reference TRBV7-3 and TRBJ1-1, reads GAGVSQTPSNKVTEKGKYVELRCDPISGHTALYWYRQSLGQGPEFLIYFQGTGAADDSGLPNDRFFAVRPEGSVSTLKIQRTERGDSAVYLCASSLERNTEAFFGQGTRLTVV.